This TCR beta chain emerged from a study of early T cells in non-severe SARS-CoV-2 infection. This clonotype showed up many times. As part of library construction, unique molecular identifiers were attached to individual cDNA molecules. TCRdb ran MiXCR on the 5' RACE reads and lists one entry per CDR3 protein. The sample has tens of thousands of distinct CDR3 sequences; 9.5% to 15% are singletons. The CDR3 length is 13 residues. Trimming cost V 8 bases and J 4 bases, with 12 bases left between them. Germline V gene data show CDR1 as LGHDT and CDR2 as YNNKEL (reference sequence). Sequencing input: whole blood. This receptor was identified in an adult who was a healthcare worker with PCR-confirmed SARS-CoV-2 infection or an uninfected control (not recorded which). The chain couples TRBV3-1 to TRBJ1-3; maybe TRBD1 (6 bases). The CDR3 here is CASGVGQGNTIYF. The CDR3 DNA is TGTGCCAGCGGTGTGGGACAAGGAAACACCATATATTTT.